The clone carrying this TCR beta chain was detected a few times. Its antigen remains unknown. TCRdb reanalyzed the PCR reads via MiXCR. The sample gives about 37,000 clones, less than 30% of which show up once; approximately 11% is in the top ten. The entry originates in a study of metastatic and nonmetastatic thyroid tumors. Whole-study context: Samples came from malignant and benign thyroid patients, and repertoires were compared across blood and tumor or nodule tissue.

Regarding the study as a whole: Compared with benign nodules, malignant thyroid tumors were reported to have significantly higher TCR beta diversity in both blood and tumor.

Patients were all untreated before their thyroid surgery. The CDR3 is made up of 16 amino acids. V was trimmed by 3 bases and J by 2 bases, leaving 17 bases between them. The germline CDR1 and CDR2 sequences are MDHEN and SYDVKM. The TCR was taken from a male donor with papillary thyroid cancer or a benign thyroid nodule (not recorded which). Some clones in this sample may be carry-over from other donors' samples. This chain joins TRBV28 and TRBJ2-7; tentative D call: TRBD1 (5 bases). The sequenced material came from blood. The CDR3 here is CASSLGYRFSTYEQYF. The CDR3 DNA follows: TGTGCCAGCAGTTTGGGTTACAGGTTTTCCACCTACGAGCAGTACTTC.